This is a list of T cell receptor beta chains from one sample in a study of blood T cell repertoires in COVID-19. Sequencing used immunoSEQ multiplex PCR; TCRdb keeps in-frame clones, though not all of them. This sample has about 380,000 clones, with roughly 85% found just once. The source material was peripheral blood. The receptors here all came from a woman younger than 30 with acute or convalescent COVID-19. Both conserved end residues are part of each CDR3. Fields, in order: V gene, D gene, J gene, clone size, CDR3 protein, CDR3 DNA. A D gene is named only where the DNA matches it firmly. The size entry is marked missing in some rows and otherwise reads once, few, many or a size class.

TRBV6-5,.,TRBJ1-1,.,CASSYSEYTEAFF,TGTGCCAGCAGTTACTCGGAGTACACTGAAGCTTTCTTT
TRBV28,.,TRBJ1-2,.,CASSFEGGGGYTF,TGTGCCAGCAGTTTTGAGGGGGGGGGCGGCTACACCTTC
TRBV18,TRBD1,TRBJ1-2,.,CASSPSNGDRALGYTF,TGTGCCAGCTCACCTTCCAATGGGGACAGGGCCTTAGGCTACACCTTC
TRBV30,TRBD2,TRBJ2-1,.,CAWSAGLAGDYTPYNEQFF,TGTGCCTGGAGTGCGGGACTAGCGGGGGACTATACCCCCTACAATGAGCAGTTCTTC
TRBV6-5,TRBD1,TRBJ1-1,.,CASRSPGQGAKAFF,TGTGCCAGCAGAAGCCCGGGACAGGGGGCCAAAGCTTTCTTT
TRBV7-9,TRBD1,TRBJ1-5,few,CASSLGSGGNPQHF,TGTGCCAGCAGCTTAGGATCAGGGGGCAATCCCCAGCATTTT
TRBV27,.,TRBJ2-1,.,CASSFGGHEQFF,TGTGCCAGCAGTTTTGGGGGCCATGAGCAGTTCTTC
TRBV5-6,TRBD1,TRBJ1-3,.,CASSSDRVNAIYF,TGTGCCAGCAGCTCGGACAGGGTTAATGCCATATATTTT
TRBV19,TRBD1,TRBJ2-7,.,CASSMDRQSYEQYF,TGTGCCAGTAGTATGGACAGGCAATCATACGAGCAGTACTTC
TRBV14,.,TRBJ2-3,.,CASSLEHRAARTPDTQYF,TGTGCCAGCAGCCTAGAGCATCGGGCCGCACGGACACCAGATACGCAGTATTTT
TRBV6-5,TRBD2,TRBJ2-2,.,CAAGGVNTGELFF,TGTGCCGCGGGGGGGGTTAACACCGGGGAGCTGTTTTTT
TRBV25-1,.,TRBJ2-1,.,CASSESLAGEQFF,TGTGCCAGCAGTGAATCGCTAGCTGGTGAGCAGTTCTTC
TRBV19,.,TRBJ2-4,.,CASSRSLVGDIQYF,TGTGCCAGTAGTAGGAGTTTAGTGGGAGACATTCAGTACTTC
TRBV7-9,.,TRBJ1-2,.,CASSLDTNYGYTF,TGTGCCAGCAGCCTGGACACCAACTATGGCTACACCTTC
TRBV2,.,TRBJ1-3,.,CASSEFRNSGNTIYF,TGTGCCAGCAGTGAATTCAGAAACTCTGGAAACACCATATATTTT
TRBV19,.,TRBJ1-3,once,CASSIDRTRGTSGNTIYF,TGTGCCAGTAGTATAGATCGTACACGGGGAACTTCTGGAAACACCATATATTTT
TRBV5-1,.,TRBJ1-5,few,CASSENQDQPQHF,TGCGCCAGCAGCGAGAACCAGGATCAGCCCCAGCATTTT